The 24 T cell receptor beta chains listed next were all sequenced from one sample in a study of cytotoxic CD8 clonotypes in ibrutinib-treated CLL. TCRdb keeps only in-frame clones here, not all; method: immunoSEQ multiplex PCR. The table has some 70,000 clones, 68% seen once. The sequencing here drew on PBMCs, taken after 12 months of ibrutinib treatment. These receptors came from a human donor with chronic lymphocytic leukemia.

DNA of the CDR3: TGTGCCAGCAGACGAATCGGGGGGGGCACTGAAGCTTTCTTT. This codes for CASRRIGGGTEAFF. The gene calls are TRBV6-5 and TRBJ1-1, with TRBD1 as a possible D gene (5 bases). V was cut by 6 bases and J by 4 bases, with 15 bases left in between. Germline assignment: CDR1 MNHEY and CDR2 SVGAGI. The CDR3 consists of 14 residues.

The chain recombines TRBV6-5 with TRBJ1-4; D is perhaps TRBD1 (6 bases). Germline V gene lookup returns CDR1 MNHEY and CDR2 SVGAGI. This CDR3 has 15 amino acids. With 7 bases removed from V and 7 bases from J, the gap between germline ends came to 19 bases. The CDR3 reads CASTPFGGAGEKLFF. The CDR3 region has the DNA TGTGCCAGCACCCCCTTCGGGGGCGCTGGTGAAAAACTGTTTTTT.

Here the CDR3 DNA reads TGCGCCAGCGGGCGGAGCGGGGGGCGAAGCACAGATACGCAGTATTTT. It codes for CASGRSGGRSTDTQYF. The chain links TRBV5-1 to TRBJ2-3, with 9 bases identical to TRBD2. V gave up 7 bases and J gave up 0 bases; unmatched junction bases: 9. CDR1 and CDR2 from the germline V gene are SGHRS and YFSETQ. The CDR3 is made up of 16 amino acids. The variable domain in full, with the rest retrieved from reference TRBV5-1 and TRBJ2-3, is KAGVTQTPRYLIKTRGQQVTLSCSPISGHRSVSWYQQTPGQGLQFLFEYFSETQRNKGNFPGRFSGRQFSNSRSEMNVSTLELGDSALYLCASGRSGGRSTDTQYFGPGTRLTVL.

V and J are TRBV28 and TRBJ2-1; 11 bases fit TRBD2. The CDR3 sequence is 14 residues long. Germline trimming cut 8 bases from V and 9 bases from J; bases unmatched to any gene: 9. Germline V gene sequence: CDR1 MDHEN, CDR2 SYDVKM. The DNA for the CDR3 is TGTGCCAGCTGTAGCGGGGGGGCCATTTTTGAGCAGTTCTTC. As protein: CASCSGGAIFEQFF.

This clone was recorded once. Here the CDR3 reads CASSQRRGDTQYF. CDR3 coding DNA: TGCGCCAGCAGCCAGCGCAGGGGAGATACGCAGTATTTT. V is TRBV4-3 and J is TRBJ2-3; tentatively, D is TRBD1 (6 bases). This CDR3 has 13 amino acids. Trimming stripped 3 bases from V and 5 bases from J, with 9 bases between. CDR1 is LGHNA and CDR2 is YSLEER in the germline V gene.

This chain links TRBV27 with TRBJ1-5, with D perhaps matching TRBD1 (5 bases). V lost 8 bases to trimming and J lost 6 bases, with 14 bases between them. This CDR3 comprises 13 residues. Germline CDR1 MNHEY, CDR2 SMNVEV (reference sequence). In nucleotides, the CDR3 is TGTGCCAGCTCGTGGCAGGGTACTCAGCCCCAGCATTTT. As protein: CASSWQGTQPQHF.

CDR3 loop: CASSIRTSGGQETQYF. CDR3 DNA: TGTGCCAGTAGTATTAGGACTAGCGGGGGGCAAGAGACCCAGTACTTC. The chain joins TRBV19 to TRBJ2-5, with TRBD2 identical over 14 bases. The V and J ends lost 3 bases and 2 bases, in that order; junction bases with no gene match: 2. CDR3 length equals 16 residues. The germline V gene encodes CDR1 LNHDA and CDR2 SQIVND (reference sequence).

V gene TRBV7-2 combines with J gene TRBJ2-1; TRBD1 is a possible D gene (5 bases). The V end was cut by 2 bases, the J end by 5 bases, with 13 bases between. The germline gives CDR1 SGHTA, CDR2 FQGNSA. The CDR3 covers 15 residues. The CDR3 DNA sequence: TGTGCCAGCAGCTTAAATAGGGGTCCCCACAATGAGCAGTTCTTC. Translated: CASSLNRGPHNEQFF.

The V call is TRBV9, the J call TRBJ2-1, with a tentative D call TRBD1 (6 bases). V was trimmed by 3 bases and J by 10 bases, leaving 11 bases between them. The CDR3 sequence is 12 residues long. Germline CDR1 reads SGDLS; CDR2 reads YYNGEE. CDR3 loop: CASSDWGLEQFF. CDR3 nucleotide sequence: TGTGCCAGCAGCGACTGGGGGCTCGAGCAGTTCTTC.

The V call is TRBV6-5, the J call TRBJ1-1; 7 bases are shared with TRBD1. The CDR3 length is 14 residues. Losses at the gene ends were 2 bases for V and 4 bases for J; bases not matched to a gene: 4. In germline, CDR1 is MNHEY, CDR2 SVGAGI. CDR3 coding DNA: TGTGCCAGCAGTTACAGGGGGCGCGGCACTGAAGCTTTCTTT. Its translation is CASSYRGRGTEAFF.

V and J are TRBV6-1 and TRBJ1-2; 7 bases are shared with TRBD1. This CDR3 comprises 16 residues. Looked up from germline, CDR1 is MNHNS and CDR2 is SASEGT. V lost 4 bases and J lost 2; bases outside the gene matches: 10. The CDR3 spells CASSASGWDSNYGYTF. CDR3 coding DNA: TGTGCCAGCAGTGCGAGCGGATGGGACAGCAACTATGGCTACACCTTC.

The chain links TRBV7-9 to TRBJ2-3; 7 nucleotides agree with TRBD2. Losses at the gene ends were 4 bases for V and 2 bases for J; bases not matched to a gene: 9. The CDR3 runs to 16 residues. Germline CDR1 and CDR2: SEHNR and FQNEAQ (reference sequence). CDR3 sequence (DNA): TGTGCCAGCAGCTCGCAGGGAGGGAGGTTCACAGATACGCAGTATTTT. It codes for CASSSQGGRFTDTQYF.

The chain uses TRBV7-2 and TRBJ2-6; 10 bases map to TRBD1. Trimming at V came to 4 bases and at J to 4 bases, leaving 10 bases not matched to a gene. This CDR3 region has 18 residues. The germline CDR1 and CDR2 sequences are SGHTA and FQGNSA. CDR3 in DNA: TGTGCCAGCAGCTCTCGACAGGGGGCCCAACCCGGGGCCAACGTCCTGACTTTC. Translating gives CASSSRQGAQPGANVLTF.

V gene TRBV9 combines with J gene TRBJ1-4; 9 nucleotides match TRBD1. The CDR3 loop spans 15 amino acids. V gave up 3 bases and J gave up 8 bases; unmatched junction bases: 8. Germline V gives CDR1 SGDLS, CDR2 YYNGEE. The CDR3 nucleotides read TGTGCCAGCAGCGCCACAGGGGGCGGGAGGGAAAAACTGTTTTTT. This translates into CASSATGGGREKLFF.

The chain carries TRBV6-5 and TRBJ2-3, with 9 nucleotides matching TRBD1. Germline CDR1 is MNHEY and CDR2 is SVGAGI. Trimming removed 6 bases from V and 4 bases from J; junction bases left unmatched: 5. The CDR3 extends over 14 amino acids. The DNA for the CDR3 is TGTGCCAGCAGGCTGACAGGGGGTTCAGATACGCAGTATTTT. Its protein is CASRLTGGSDTQYF.

This chain joins TRBV18 and TRBJ2-1; D is unresolved. The CDR3 sequence is 14 residues long. V was trimmed by 5 bases and J by 0 bases, leaving 8 bases between them. Germline V CDR1 and CDR2: KGHSH, LQKENI. Here the CDR3 reads CASSTTDSYNEQFF. CDR3 DNA: TGTGCCAGCTCAACGACGGACTCCTACAATGAGCAGTTCTTC.

This rearrangement joins TRBV19 to TRBJ1-1; D perhaps matches TRBD1 (6 bases). There are 14 residues in the CDR3. Germline V gene lookup returns CDR1 LNHDA and CDR2 SQIVND (reference sequence). V lost 1 base to trimming and J lost 4 bases, with 10 bases between them. The CDR3 bases are TGTGCCAGTAGTATAGCAGGGGTGGGCACTGAAGCTTTCTTT. Translated: CASSIAGVGTEAFF.

The chain has TRBV7-6 and TRBJ2-5; D is possibly TRBD2 (5 bases). The CDR3 has 16 residues. V lost 4 bases, J lost 5 bases, and 20 bases lay in between. The germline V gene encodes CDR1 SGHVS and CDR2 FNYEAQ. The CDR3 here is CASSSPSPTPGETQYF. CDR3 in DNA: TGTGCCAGCAGCTCCCCATCCCCAACCCCGGGGGAGACCCAGTACTTC.

V and J are TRBV5-1 and TRBJ1-1; tentatively, D is TRBD1 (6 bases). Trimming removed 3 bases from V and 1 base from J, with 10 bases in between. In germline, CDR1 is SGHRS, CDR2 YFSETQ. This CDR3 contains 14 residues. Here the CDR3 reads CASSSTGQNTEAFF. The CDR3, as DNA: TGCGCCAGCAGCTCAACAGGGCAGAACACTGAAGCTTTCTTT.

CDR3 protein: CASSQEGQTEAFF. The CDR3 region has the DNA TGCGCCAGCAGCCAAGAAGGTCAGACTGAAGCTTTCTTT. The V call is TRBV4-3, the J call TRBJ1-1, with D unclear. CDR3 length equals 13 residues. Trimming pared 0 bases from V and 5 bases from J, leaving 7 bases between. Germline CDR1 LGHNA, CDR2 YSLEER.

The rearrangement uses TRBV6-1 and TRBJ2-7, with D maybe TRBD1 (6 bases). The CDR3 length is 13 residues. Trimming shortened V by 6 bases and J by 3 bases, and 12 bases separated the two germline ends. Germline CDR1 and CDR2: MNHNS and SASEGT. CDR3 DNA: TGTGCCAGCAGAACGACAGGATACTACGAGCAGTACTTC. This encodes CASRTTGYYEQYF.

The chain recombines TRBV20-1 with TRBJ1-2, with no clear D. The length of the CDR3 is 10 residues. V lost 3 bases and J 13 bases, leaving 12 bases between the germline ends. Germline loops: CDR1 DFQATT, CDR2 SNEGSKA (reference sequence). The CDR3 loop is CSASRVQPTF. DNA of the CDR3: TGCAGTGCTAGTCGCGTCCAGCCCACCTTC.

This chain connects TRBV2 to TRBJ2-1; the D call may be TRBD1 or TRBD2 (5 bases each). The V end lost 7 bases, the J end lost 3 bases, and 16 bases lay between the germline ends. This CDR3 has 15 amino acids. From germline, CDR1 is SNHLY and CDR2 FYNNEI. This CDR3 is CASTKSRGDYNEQFF. The DNA for the CDR3 is TGTGCCAGCACAAAGTCTAGAGGGGACTACAATGAGCAGTTCTTC.

This clone was counted only a few times. The gene calls are TRBV5-4 and TRBJ1-6, with 9 bases lining up with TRBD1. The germline gives CDR1 SGHNT, CDR2 YYREEE (reference sequence). Trimming removed 4 bases from V and 3 bases from J; junction bases left unmatched: 5. The CDR3 totals 16 residues. CDR3 bases: TGTGCCAGCAGCCGGGCGGGACAGGGCTATAATTCACCCCTCCACTTT. The encoded protein is CASSRAGQGYNSPLHF.